This TCR beta chain appears in the sequencing data of a study of blood T cell repertoires in COVID-19. Study as a whole: The United States, Italy and Spain provided the acute and convalescent COVID-19 samples. From T cells, B-cell-depleted T cells, or PBMCs came the material, which was cDNA or gDNA.

This CDR3 contains 14 residues. Between the trimmed V and J ends, which lost 0 bases and 1 base, there was a span of 7 bases. Germline V CDR1 and CDR2: SGHRS, YFSETQ. Original analysis: Amplification of reference gene primers was used by the study to estimate nucleated cell counts. Profiled with immunoSEQ multiplex PCR; TCRdb holds only in-frame clones, not every one. V and J calls and clone size are given by that table; D and trimming were obtained from the DNA. The table shows about 180,000 clones, with around 85% occurring only once. This sequence joins TRBV5-1 and TRBJ1-1; D remains ambiguous. Specimen: peripheral blood. The receptor's source is a man older than 75 with COVID-19, enrolled during active disease. CDR3 in amino acids: CASSLVTGNTEAFF. The CDR3 nucleotides read TGCGCCAGCAGCTTGGTAACGGGGAACACTGAAGCTTTCTTT.